The rows below give T cell receptor beta chains drawn from one sample of a study of T cells in Graves' hyperthyroidism and ophthalmopathy. TCRdb processed the multiplex PCR reads anew with MiXCR; each CDR3 protein has one entry. The table lists under 300,000 distinct CDR3 sequences, 25% to 30% of them singletons. Material: blood. Receptors were obtained from a man aged 35 to 55 with Graves' hyperthyroidism that later progressed to Graves' ophthalmopathy. CDR3s include the opening cysteine and the closing phenylalanine or tryptophan. D genes are given only for firm matches. Clone size is given for some rows only: seen once, a few or many times, or a class if the clone is expanded.

D gene,J gene,V gene,clone size,CDR3 protein,CDR3 DNA
-,TRBJ1-1,TRBV6-2/TRBV6-3,many,CASRRWGRDTEAFF,TGTGCCAGCAGACGTTGGGGTCGGGACACTGAAGCTTTCTTT
-,TRBJ2-7,TRBV10-3,-,CAISPSPGGASTYEQYF,TGTGCCATCAGTCCGTCCCCCGGCGGGGCATCCACCTACGAGCAGTACTTC
TRBD1,TRBJ1-2,TRBV9,many,CASSDEQGRGYGYTF,TGTGCCAGCAGCGACGAACAGGGCAGGGGGTATGGCTACACCTTC
TRBD2,TRBJ2-7,TRBV6-5,many,CASSYASGSYEQYF,TGTGCCAGCAGTTATGCTAGCGGGAGTTACGAGCAGTACTTC
-,TRBJ2-5,TRBV14,-,CASSQDGQLRGETQYF,TGTGCCAGCAGCCAAGATGGACAGCTAAGAGGGGAGACCCAGTACTTC
-,TRBJ1-1,TRBV7-8,many,CASSRAETNTEAFF,TGTGCCAGCAGCAGGGCAGAGACGAACACTGAAGCTTTCTTT
-,TRBJ2-5,TRBV10-3,many,CASADREGQETQYF,TGTGCCTCGGCCGACAGGGAGGGTCAAGAGACCCAGTACTTC
TRBD2,TRBJ2-5,TRBV18,many,CASSPFLGGRPETQYF,TGTGCCAGCTCACCATTCTTAGGCGGGAGGCCAGAGACCCAGTACTTC
-,TRBJ2-7,TRBV12-3/TRBV12-4,many,CASSPREGGEQYF,TGTGCCAGCAGTCCCCGCGAGGGGGGCGAGCAGTACTTC
-,TRBJ1-2,TRBV25-1,many,CASSESRGGNYGYTF,TGTGCCAGCAGTGAATCCAGGGGCGGTAACTATGGCTACACCTTC
TRBD1,TRBJ2-7,TRBV28,once,CASTADREVGEQYF,TGTGCCAGCACCGCGGACAGGGAGGTGGGGGAGCAGTACTTC
TRBD1,TRBJ2-5,TRBV6-2/TRBV6-3,-,CASSWTGGRETQYF,TGTGCCAGCAGTTGGACAGGGGGCCGAGAGACCCAGTACTTC
-,TRBJ1-1,TRBV12-3/TRBV12-4,-,CASSFKPWGGMNTEAFF,TGTGCCAGCAGTTTCAAACCTTGGGGAGGGATGAACACTGAAGCTTTCTTT
TRBD1,TRBJ2-2,TRBV20-1,many,CSTGTGANTGELFF,TGCAGTACCGGGACAGGGGCGAACACCGGGGAGCTGTTTTTT
TRBD1,TRBJ1-1,TRBV27,-,CASKKDRGMNTEAFF,TGTGCCAGCAAGAAGGACAGGGGAATGAACACTGAAGCTTTCTTT
TRBD2,TRBJ2-2,TRBV6-2/TRBV6-3,many,CASSYSIPPIAGLSTGELFF,TGTGCCAGCAGTTACTCGATACCCCCGATAGCGGGACTTTCGACCGGGGAGCTGTTTTTT
-,TRBJ1-1,TRBV12-3/TRBV12-4,once,CASSSDRTFEAFF,TGTGCCAGCAGCTCGGACCGGACCTTTGAAGCTTTCTTT
TRBD1,TRBJ1-1,TRBV6-5,many,CASIAGTGSTEAFF,TGTGCCAGCATAGCCGGGACAGGGTCCACTGAAGCTTTCTTT
-,TRBJ1-1,TRBV20-1,-,CSARDYSEGTALNTEAFF,TGCAGTGCTAGAGATTATTCGGAGGGCACAGCACTGAACACTGAAGCTTTCTTT
TRBD2,TRBJ2-2,TRBV2,many,CASSHLAGGRTGELFF,TGTGCCAGCAGTCACCTAGCGGGAGGGCGAACCGGGGAGCTGTTTTTT
-,TRBJ1-5,TRBV12-3/TRBV12-4,many,CASREPGPPNQPQHF,TGTGCCAGCAGAGAACCGGGACCGCCGAATCAGCCCCAGCATTTT
-,TRBJ1-1,TRBV24-1,-,CATRRDGNTEAFF,TGTGCCACCCGGAGGGACGGTAACACTGAAGCTTTCTTT
TRBD2,TRBJ2-7,TRBV20-1,-,CSATPAGGPSEQYF,TGCAGTGCTACTCCAGCGGGAGGGCCCTCCGAGCAGTACTTC
-,TRBJ1-3,TRBV5-1,many,CASKRGSSGNTIYF,TGCGCCAGCAAGCGGGGGAGCTCTGGAAACACCATATATTTT
-,TRBJ1-2,TRBV20-1,many,CSAIDTAPIDYGYTF,TGCAGTGCTATCGACACGGCCCCCATAGATTATGGCTACACCTTC
-,TRBJ2-2,TRBV12-3/TRBV12-4,-,CASSFRGTLGTGELFF,TGTGCCAGCAGTTTCCGCGGCACTCTCGGCACCGGGGAGCTGTTTTTT
-,TRBJ1-1,TRBV20-1,many,CSAVQGWSTEAFF,TGCAGTGCAGTTCAAGGGTGGAGCACTGAAGCTTTCTTT
-,TRBJ2-7,TRBV27,many,CASPGDEQYF,TGTGCCAGCCCCGGGGACGAGCAGTACTTC
-,TRBJ2-6,TRBV6-2/TRBV6-3,few,CAASHPGFSGANVLTF,TGTGCCGCATCCCACCCGGGTTTCTCTGGGGCCAACGTCCTGACTTTC
-,TRBJ2-7,TRBV30,many,CAGGINYEQYF,TGTGCCGGCGGGATAAACTACGAGCAGTACTTC
-,TRBJ1-1,TRBV12-3/TRBV12-4,many,CASSLVRQALVNTEAFF,TGTGCCAGCAGTCTGGTAAGACAGGCCCTAGTGAACACTGAAGCTTTCTTT
TRBD1,TRBJ2-7,TRBV2,many,CASSETGGSYEQYF,TGTGCCAGCAGTGAGACAGGGGGCTCCTACGAGCAGTACTTC
-,TRBJ2-5,TRBV20-1,-,CSARGRGQTQYF,TGCAGTGCTAGAGGCCGGGGCCAGACCCAGTACTTC
TRBD2,TRBJ2-5,TRBV28,many,CASSFQTLTSEYQETLYF,TGTGCCAGCAGTTTCCAAACACTCACTAGCGAATACCAAGAGACCCTGTACTTC
TRBD1,TRBJ1-2,TRBV29-1,many,CSFSDRGPGYTF,TGCAGCTTTTCGGACAGGGGGCCTGGCTACACCTTC
-,TRBJ2-7,TRBV29-1,many,CSAPRRRSYEQYF,TGCAGCGCCCCGAGAAGACGATCCTACGAGCAGTACTTC
-,TRBJ1-3,TRBV6-1,-,CASRITAQGSGNTIYF,TGTGCCAGCAGAATAACAGCCCAGGGCTCTGGAAACACCATATATTTT
TRBD1,TRBJ1-5,TRBV24-1,once,CATSDIGQGQPQHF,TGTGCCACCAGTGATATCGGACAGGGCCAGCCCCAGCATTTT
-,TRBJ1-5,TRBV2,many,CASSEGGNQPQHF,TGTGCCAGCAGTGAGGGAGGCAATCAGCCCCAGCATTTT
-,TRBJ1-2,TRBV4-1,many,CASSQEGSELYGYTF,TGCGCCAGCAGCCAAGAGGGAAGCGAATTATATGGCTACACCTTC
-,TRBJ2-7,TRBV29-1,-,CSVREGARSIYEQYF,TGCAGCGTTCGGGAGGGGGCAAGATCTATCTACGAGCAGTACTTC
-,TRBJ1-2,TRBV30,-,CAWSQGTLNYGYTF,TGTGCCTGGAGTCAAGGGACCTTAAACTATGGCTACACCTTC